This T cell receptor beta chain was obtained from a study of blood T cells in healthy people across ages. Study results and limitations: Long-lived donors carried more naive CD4+ cells and greater diversity than aged donors.

PCR was performed a second time for about 6 to 11 cycles using a sample-barcoded 5' primer and a J-beta primer mix. Through a template-switch adaptor with 12 random nucleotides, each cDNA molecule received a tag. TCRdb processed the 5' RACE reads anew with MiXCR; each CDR3 protein has one entry. The table lists 920,000 or so distinct CDR3 sequences, 45% of them singletons. The germline CDR1 and CDR2 sequences are SGHDN and FVKESK. V lost 1 base to trimming and J lost 4 bases, with 14 bases between them. This CDR3 has 15 residues. About this clonotype itself: What it recognizes is unknown.

The receptor's source is a woman aged 60-70 years in good health. The rearrangement uses TRBV14 and TRBJ2-7; maybe TRBD2 (6 bases). The sample consisted of blood. The CDR3 DNA reads TGTGCCAGCAGCCAAGGTGGTAGCGGCCTATACGAGCAGTACTTC. As protein: CASSQGGSGLYEQYF.